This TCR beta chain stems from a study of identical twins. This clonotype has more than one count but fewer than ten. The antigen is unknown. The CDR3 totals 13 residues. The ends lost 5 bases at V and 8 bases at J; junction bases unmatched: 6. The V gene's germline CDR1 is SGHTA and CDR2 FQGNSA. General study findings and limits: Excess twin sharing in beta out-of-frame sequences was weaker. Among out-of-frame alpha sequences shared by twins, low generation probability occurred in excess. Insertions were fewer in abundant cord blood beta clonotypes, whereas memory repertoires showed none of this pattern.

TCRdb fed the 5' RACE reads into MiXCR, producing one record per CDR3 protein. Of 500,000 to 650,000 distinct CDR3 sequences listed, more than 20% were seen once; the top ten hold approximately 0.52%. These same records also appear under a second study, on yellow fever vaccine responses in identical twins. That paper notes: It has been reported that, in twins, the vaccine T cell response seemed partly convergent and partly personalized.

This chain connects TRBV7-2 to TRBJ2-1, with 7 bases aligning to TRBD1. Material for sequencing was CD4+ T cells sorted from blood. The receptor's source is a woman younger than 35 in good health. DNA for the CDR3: TGTGCCAGCAGCGTGCACAGGGGTGATGAGCAGTTCTTC. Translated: CASSVHRGDEQFF. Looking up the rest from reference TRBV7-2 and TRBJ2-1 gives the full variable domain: GAGVSQSPSNKVTEKGKDVELRCDPISGHTALYWYRQSLGQGLEFLIYFQGNSAPDKSGLPSDRFSAERTGGSVSTLTIQRTQQEDSAVYLCASSVHRGDEQFFGPGTRLTVL.